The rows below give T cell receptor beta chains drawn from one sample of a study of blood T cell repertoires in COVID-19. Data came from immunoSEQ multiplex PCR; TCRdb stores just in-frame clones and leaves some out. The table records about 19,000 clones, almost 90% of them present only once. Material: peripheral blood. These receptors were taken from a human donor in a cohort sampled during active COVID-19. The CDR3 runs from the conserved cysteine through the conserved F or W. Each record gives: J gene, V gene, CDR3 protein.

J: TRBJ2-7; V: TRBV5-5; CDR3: CASSSAGGGYEQYF
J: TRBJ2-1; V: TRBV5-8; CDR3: CASSLWDGGAGNEQFF
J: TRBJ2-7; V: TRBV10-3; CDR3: CAIRGLGGQPYEQYF
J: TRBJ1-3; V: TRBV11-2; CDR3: CASSLERVPRVGNTIYF
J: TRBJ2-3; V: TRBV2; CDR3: CATSRSTDTQYF
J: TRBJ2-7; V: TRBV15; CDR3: CATSRDRTYEQYF
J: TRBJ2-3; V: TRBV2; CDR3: CASRGTRARTDTQYF
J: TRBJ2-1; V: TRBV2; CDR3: CASSEGWLAGGNYNEQFF
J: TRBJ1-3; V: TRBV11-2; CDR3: CASSLGRSSSGNTIYF
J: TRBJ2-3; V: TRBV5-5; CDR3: CASSRIAWGGTDTQYF
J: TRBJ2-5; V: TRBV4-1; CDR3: CASSQATLAGQETQYF
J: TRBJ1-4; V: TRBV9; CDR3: CASSVASSRGEKLFF
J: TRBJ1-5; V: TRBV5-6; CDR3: CASSSGTGLQPQHF
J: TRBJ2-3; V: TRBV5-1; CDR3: CASSLALAGAEDTQYF
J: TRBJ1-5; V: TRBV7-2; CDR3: CASSLGPQGLHQPQHF
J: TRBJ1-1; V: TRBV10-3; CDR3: CAISDRGDTEAFF
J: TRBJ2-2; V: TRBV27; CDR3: CASRFLAGGRDSGELFF
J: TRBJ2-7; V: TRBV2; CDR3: CASRLQSSYEQYF
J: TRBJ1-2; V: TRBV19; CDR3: CASSTRRTWTGVYGYTF
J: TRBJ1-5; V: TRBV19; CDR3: CASSINRAGGHQPQHF
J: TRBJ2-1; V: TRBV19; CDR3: CASTRAGGTYNEQFF
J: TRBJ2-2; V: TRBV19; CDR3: CASSTTGGNTGELFF
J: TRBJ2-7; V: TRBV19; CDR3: CASRNTQASLEQYF
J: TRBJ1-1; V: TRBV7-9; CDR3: CASSDRHPEAFF